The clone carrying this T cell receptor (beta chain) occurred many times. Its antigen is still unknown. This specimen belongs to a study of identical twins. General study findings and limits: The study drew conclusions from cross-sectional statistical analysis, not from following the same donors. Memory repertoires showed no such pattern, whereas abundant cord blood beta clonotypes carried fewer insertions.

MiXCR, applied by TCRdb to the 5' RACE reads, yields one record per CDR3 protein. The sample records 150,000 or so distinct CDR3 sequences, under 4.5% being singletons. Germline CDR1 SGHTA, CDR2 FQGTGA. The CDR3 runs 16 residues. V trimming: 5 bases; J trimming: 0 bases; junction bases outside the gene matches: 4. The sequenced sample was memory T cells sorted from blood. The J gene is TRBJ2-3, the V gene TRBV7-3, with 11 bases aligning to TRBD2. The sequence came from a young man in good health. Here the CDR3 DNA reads TGTGCCAGCAGCCCGACTAGCGGGATGAGCACAGATACGCAGTATTTT. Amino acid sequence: CASSPTSGMSTDTQYF.